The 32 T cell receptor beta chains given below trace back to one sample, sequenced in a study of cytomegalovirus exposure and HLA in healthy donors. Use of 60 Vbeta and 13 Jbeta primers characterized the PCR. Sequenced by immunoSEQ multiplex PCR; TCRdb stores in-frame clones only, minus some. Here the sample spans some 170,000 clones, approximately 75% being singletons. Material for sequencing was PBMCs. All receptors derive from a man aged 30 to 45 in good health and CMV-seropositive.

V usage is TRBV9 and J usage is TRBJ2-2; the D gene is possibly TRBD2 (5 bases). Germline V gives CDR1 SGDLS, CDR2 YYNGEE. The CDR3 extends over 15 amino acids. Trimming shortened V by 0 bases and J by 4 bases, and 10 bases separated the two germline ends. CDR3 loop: CASSVDLATTGELFF. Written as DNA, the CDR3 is TGTGCCAGCAGCGTAGATTTAGCGACCACCGGGGAGCTGTTTTTT.

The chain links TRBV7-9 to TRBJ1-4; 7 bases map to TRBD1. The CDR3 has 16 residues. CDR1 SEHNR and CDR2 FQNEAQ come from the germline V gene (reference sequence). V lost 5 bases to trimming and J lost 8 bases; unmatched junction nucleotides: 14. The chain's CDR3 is CASSPETGYSREKLFF. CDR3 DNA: TGTGCCAGCAGCCCTGAGACAGGGTACTCAAGGGAAAAACTGTTTTTT.

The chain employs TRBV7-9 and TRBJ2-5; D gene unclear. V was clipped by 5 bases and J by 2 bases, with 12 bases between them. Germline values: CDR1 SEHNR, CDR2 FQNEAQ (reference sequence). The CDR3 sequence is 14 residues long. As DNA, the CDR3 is TGTGCCAGCAGCCCGCGTTACAGTCAAGAGACCCAGTACTTC. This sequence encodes CASSPRYSQETQYF.

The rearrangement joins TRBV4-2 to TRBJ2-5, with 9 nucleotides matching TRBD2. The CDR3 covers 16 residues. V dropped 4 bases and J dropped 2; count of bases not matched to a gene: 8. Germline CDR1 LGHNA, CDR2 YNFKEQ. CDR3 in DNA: TGTGCCAGCAGCCCCGAGGGACTAGCAGAACAAGAGACCCAGTACTTC. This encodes CASSPEGLAEQETQYF.

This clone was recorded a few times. This CDR3 reads CASSVPSSGGSTGELFF. In DNA, the CDR3 is TGTGCCAGCAGCGTACCTTCTAGCGGGGGGTCCACCGGGGAGCTGTTTTTT. The chain employs TRBV9 and TRBJ2-2; the match to TRBD2 covers 11 bases. The length of the CDR3 is 17 residues. The trim removed 1 base at V and 4 bases at J, leaving 6 bases unmatched. Per the germline V gene, CDR1 is SGDLS and CDR2 is YYNGEE.

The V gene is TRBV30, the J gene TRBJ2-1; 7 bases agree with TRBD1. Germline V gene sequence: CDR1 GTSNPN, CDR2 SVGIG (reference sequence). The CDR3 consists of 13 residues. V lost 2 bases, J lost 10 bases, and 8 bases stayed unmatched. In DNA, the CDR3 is TGTGCCTGGAGTAGACAGGGAACTGGCGAGCAGTTCTTC. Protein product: CAWSRQGTGEQFF.

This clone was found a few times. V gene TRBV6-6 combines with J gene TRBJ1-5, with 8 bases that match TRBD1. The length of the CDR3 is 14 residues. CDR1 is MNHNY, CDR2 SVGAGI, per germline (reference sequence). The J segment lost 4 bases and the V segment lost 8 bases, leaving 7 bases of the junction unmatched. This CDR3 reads CASRPTGENQPQHF. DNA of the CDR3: TGTGCCAGCCGTCCGACAGGGGAAAATCAGCCCCAGCATTTT.

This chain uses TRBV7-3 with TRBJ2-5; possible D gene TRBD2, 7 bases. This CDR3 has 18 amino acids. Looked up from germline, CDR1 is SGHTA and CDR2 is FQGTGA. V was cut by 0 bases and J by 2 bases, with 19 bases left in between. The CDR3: CASSLTGGEGGKQETQYF. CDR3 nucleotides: TGTGCCAGCAGCTTAACAGGAGGGGAGGGGGGGAAACAAGAGACCCAGTACTTC.

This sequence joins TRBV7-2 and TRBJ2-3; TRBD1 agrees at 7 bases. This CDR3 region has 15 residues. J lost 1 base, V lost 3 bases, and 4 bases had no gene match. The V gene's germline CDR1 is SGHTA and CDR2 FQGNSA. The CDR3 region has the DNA TGTGCCAGCAGCTTGGACAGGCAAGGCACAGATACGCAGTATTTT. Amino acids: CASSLDRQGTDTQYF.

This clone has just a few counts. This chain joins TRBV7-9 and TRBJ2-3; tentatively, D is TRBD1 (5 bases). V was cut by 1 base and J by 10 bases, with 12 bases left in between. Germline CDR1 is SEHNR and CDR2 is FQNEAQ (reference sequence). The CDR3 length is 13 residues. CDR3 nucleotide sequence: TGTGCCAGCAGCTTAGTAGGGGATCAGTCGCAGTATTTT. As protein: CASSLVGDQSQYF.

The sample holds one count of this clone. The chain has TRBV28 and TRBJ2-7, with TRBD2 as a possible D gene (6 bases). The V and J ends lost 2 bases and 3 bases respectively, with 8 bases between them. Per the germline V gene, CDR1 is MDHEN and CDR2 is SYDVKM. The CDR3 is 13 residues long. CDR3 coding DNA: TGTGCCAGCAGTTTACCGGGGGACTACGAGCAGTACTTC. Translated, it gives CASSLPGDYEQYF. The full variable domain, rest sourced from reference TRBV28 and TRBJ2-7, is DVKVTQSSRYLVKRTGEKVFLECVQDMDHENMFWYRQDPGLGLRLIYFSYDVKMKEKGDIPEGYSVSREKKERFSLILESASTNQTSMYLCASSLPGDYEQYFGPGTRLTVT.

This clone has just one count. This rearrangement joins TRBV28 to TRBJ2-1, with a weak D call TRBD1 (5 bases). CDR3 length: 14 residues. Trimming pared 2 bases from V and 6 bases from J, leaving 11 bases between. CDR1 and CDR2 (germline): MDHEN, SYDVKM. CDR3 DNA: TGTGCCAGCAGTTTAGCAGGGTTGGCCAATGAGCAGTTCTTC. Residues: CASSLAGLANEQFF.

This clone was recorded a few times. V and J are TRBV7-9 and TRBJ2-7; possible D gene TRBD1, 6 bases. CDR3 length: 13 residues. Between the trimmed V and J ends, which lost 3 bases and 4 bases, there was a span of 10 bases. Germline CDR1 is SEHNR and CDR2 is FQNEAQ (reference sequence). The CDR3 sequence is CASSFPQGYEQYF. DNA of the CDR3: TGTGCCAGCAGCTTCCCGCAGGGGTACGAGCAGTACTTC.

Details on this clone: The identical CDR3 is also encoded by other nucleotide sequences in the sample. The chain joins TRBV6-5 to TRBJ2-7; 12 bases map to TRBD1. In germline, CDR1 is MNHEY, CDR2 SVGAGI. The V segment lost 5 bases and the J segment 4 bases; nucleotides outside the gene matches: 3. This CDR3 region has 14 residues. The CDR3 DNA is TGTGCCAGCAGTCGGGACAGGGGGCGGTACGAGCAGTACTTC. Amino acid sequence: CASSRDRGRYEQYF.

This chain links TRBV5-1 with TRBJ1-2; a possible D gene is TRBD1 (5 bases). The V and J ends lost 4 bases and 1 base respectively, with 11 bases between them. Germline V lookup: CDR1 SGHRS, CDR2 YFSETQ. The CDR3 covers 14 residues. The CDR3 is CASSRTDSNYGYTF. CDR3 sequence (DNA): TGCGCCAGCAGCCGAACTGACAGTAACTATGGCTACACCTTC.

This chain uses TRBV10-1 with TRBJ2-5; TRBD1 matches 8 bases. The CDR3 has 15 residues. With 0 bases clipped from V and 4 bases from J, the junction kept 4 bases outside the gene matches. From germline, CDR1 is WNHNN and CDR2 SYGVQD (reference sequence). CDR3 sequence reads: CASSESRTGIETQYF. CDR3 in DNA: TGCGCCAGCAGTGAGTCCCGGACAGGGATAGAGACCCAGTACTTC.

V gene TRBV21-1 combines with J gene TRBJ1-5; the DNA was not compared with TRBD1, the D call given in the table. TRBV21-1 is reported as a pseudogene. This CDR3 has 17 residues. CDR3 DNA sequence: TGTGCCAGCAGCAAACCTCGGGACAGGAAGTCCAATCAGCCCCAGCATTTT. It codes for CASSKPRDRKSNQPQHF.

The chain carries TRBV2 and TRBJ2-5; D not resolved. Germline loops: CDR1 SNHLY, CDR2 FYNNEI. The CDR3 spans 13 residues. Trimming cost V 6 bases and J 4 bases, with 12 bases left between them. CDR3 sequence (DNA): TGTGCCAGCAGCTACCCTGTCCTAGAGACCCAGTACTTC. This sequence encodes CASSYPVLETQYF.

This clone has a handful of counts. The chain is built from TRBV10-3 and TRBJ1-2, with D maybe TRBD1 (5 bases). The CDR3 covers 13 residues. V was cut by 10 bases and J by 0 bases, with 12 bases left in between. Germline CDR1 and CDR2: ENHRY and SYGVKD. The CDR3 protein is CATKDSTNYGYTF. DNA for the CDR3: TGTGCCACTAAAGACAGCACTAACTATGGCTACACCTTC.

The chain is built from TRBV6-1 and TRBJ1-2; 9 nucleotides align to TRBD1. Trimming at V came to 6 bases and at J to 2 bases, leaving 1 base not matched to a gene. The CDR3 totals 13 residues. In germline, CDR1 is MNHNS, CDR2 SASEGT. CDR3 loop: CASSGTGNYGYTF. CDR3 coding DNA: TGTGCCAGCAGCGGGACAGGGAACTATGGCTACACCTTC.

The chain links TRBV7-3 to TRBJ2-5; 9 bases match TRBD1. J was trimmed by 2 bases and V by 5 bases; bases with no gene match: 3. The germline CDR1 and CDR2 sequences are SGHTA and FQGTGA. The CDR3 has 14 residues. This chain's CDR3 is CASSGGTGQETQYF. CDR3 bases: TGTGCCAGCAGCGGGGGGACAGGGCAAGAGACCCAGTACTTC.

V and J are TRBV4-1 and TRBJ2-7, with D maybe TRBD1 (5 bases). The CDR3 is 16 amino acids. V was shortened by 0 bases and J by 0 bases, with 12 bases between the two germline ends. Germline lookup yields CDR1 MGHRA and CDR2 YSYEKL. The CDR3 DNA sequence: TGCGCCAGCAGCCAAGATGAAAAGGGGATCTCCTACGAGCAGTACTTC. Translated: CASSQDEKGISYEQYF.

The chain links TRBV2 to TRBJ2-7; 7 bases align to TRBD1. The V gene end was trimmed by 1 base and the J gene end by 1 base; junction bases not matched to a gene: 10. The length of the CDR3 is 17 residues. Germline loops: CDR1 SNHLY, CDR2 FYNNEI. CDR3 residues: CASSEGPDRSYSYEQYF. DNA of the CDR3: TGTGCCAGCAGTGAAGGACCGGACAGGTCCTATTCCTACGAGCAGTACTTC. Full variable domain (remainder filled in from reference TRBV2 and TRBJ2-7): EPEVTQTPSHQVTQMGQEVILRCVPISNHLYFYWYRQILGQKVEFLVSFYNNEISEKSEIFDDQFSVERPDGSNFTLKIRSTKLEDSAMYFCASSEGPDRSYSYEQYFGPGTRLTVT.

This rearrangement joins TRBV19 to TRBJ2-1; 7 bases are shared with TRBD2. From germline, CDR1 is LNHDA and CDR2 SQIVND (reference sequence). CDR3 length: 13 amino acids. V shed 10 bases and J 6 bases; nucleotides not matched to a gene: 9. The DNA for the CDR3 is TGTGCCACCCAGTTTGGGGGGGGCAATGAGCAGTTCTTC. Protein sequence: CATQFGGGNEQFF. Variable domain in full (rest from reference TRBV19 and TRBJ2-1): DGGITQSPKYLFRKEGQNVTLSCEQNLNHDAMYWYRQDPGQGLRLIYYSQIVNDFQKGDIAEGYSVSREKKESFPLTVTSAQKNPTAFYLCATQFGGGNEQFFGPGTRLTVL.

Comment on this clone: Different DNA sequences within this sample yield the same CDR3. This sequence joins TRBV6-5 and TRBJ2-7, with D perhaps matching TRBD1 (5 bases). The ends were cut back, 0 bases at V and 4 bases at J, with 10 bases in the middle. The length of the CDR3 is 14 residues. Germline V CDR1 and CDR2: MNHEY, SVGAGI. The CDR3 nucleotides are TGTGCCAGCAGTTACTCGGCAGGGAAGTACGAGCAGTACTTC. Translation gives CASSYSAGKYEQYF.

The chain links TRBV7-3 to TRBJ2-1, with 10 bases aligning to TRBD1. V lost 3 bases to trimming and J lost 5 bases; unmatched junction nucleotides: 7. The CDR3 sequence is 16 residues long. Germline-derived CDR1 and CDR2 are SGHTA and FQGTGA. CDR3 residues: CASSFFMGTGDNEQFF. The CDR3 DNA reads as TGTGCCAGCAGCTTTTTTATGGGGACAGGGGACAATGAGCAGTTCTTC.

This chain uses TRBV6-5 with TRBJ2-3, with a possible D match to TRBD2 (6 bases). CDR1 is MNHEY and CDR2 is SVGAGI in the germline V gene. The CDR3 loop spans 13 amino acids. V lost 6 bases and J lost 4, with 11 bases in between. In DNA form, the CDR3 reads TGTGCCAGCAGCGATTGGGAGGCAGATACGCAGTATTTT. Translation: CASSDWEADTQYF.

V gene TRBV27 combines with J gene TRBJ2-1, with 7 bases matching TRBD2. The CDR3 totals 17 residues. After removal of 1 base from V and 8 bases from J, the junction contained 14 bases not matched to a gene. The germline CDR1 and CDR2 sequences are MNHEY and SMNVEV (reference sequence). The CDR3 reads CASSLFRTSFLSDEQFF. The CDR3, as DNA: TGTGCCAGCAGTTTATTTCGGACTAGTTTTTTAAGCGATGAGCAGTTCTTC.

CDR3 amino acids: CASSQAGGDDEQFF. CDR3 nucleotides: TGCGCCAGCAGCCAAGCTGGGGGGGACGATGAGCAGTTCTTC. This chain links TRBV4-3 with TRBJ2-1; TRBD2 aligns across 7 bases. The CDR3 consists of 14 residues. J lost 8 bases, V lost 1 base, and 5 bases had no gene match. From germline, CDR1 is LGHNA and CDR2 YSLEER.

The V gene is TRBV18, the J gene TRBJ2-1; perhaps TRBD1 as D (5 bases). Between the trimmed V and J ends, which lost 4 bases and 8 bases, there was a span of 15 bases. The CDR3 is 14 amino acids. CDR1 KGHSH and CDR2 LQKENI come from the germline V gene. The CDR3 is CASSQPTDSDEQFF. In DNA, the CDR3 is TGTGCCAGCTCACAACCGACAGATTCCGATGAGCAGTTCTTC. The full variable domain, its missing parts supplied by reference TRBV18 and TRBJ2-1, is NAGVMQNPRHLVRRRGQEARLRCSPMKGHSHVYWYRQLPEEGLKFMVYLQKENIIDESGMPKERFSAEFPKEGPSILRIQQVVRGDSAAYFCASSQPTDSDEQFFGPGTRLTVL.

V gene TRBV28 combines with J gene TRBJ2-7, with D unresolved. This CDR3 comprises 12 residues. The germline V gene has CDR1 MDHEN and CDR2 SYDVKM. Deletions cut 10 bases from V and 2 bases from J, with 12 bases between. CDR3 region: CATGGDTYEQYF. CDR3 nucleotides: TGTGCCACTGGCGGTGATACCTACGAGCAGTACTTC.

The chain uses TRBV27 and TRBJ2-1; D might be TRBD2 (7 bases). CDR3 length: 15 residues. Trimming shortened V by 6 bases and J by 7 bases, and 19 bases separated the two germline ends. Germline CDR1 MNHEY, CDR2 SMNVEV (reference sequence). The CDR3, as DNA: TGTGCCAGCAGCCGCCAAGGGGGGGCCACGAATGAGCAGTTCTTC. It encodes CASSRQGGATNEQFF.